This record concerns one TCR beta chain sequence. Antigen: not known. Sequencing used immunoSEQ multiplex PCR; TCRdb keeps in-frame clones, though not all of them. The sample contains around 140,000 clones, approximately 86% of which appear only once. CDR3 length: 16 residues. Per germline, CDR1 SGHNT and CDR2 YYREEE (reference sequence). The V gene end was trimmed by 5 bases and the J gene end by 4 bases; junction bases not matched to a gene: 11. The data were taken from a study of cytomegalovirus exposure and HLA in healthy donors. Looking at the study overall: The 95 to 150 validation repertoires used a platform that matched the one used for the 600 to 750 first-cohort repertoires, as a later analysis reported. General observations from the study: Despite most TCR sequences being rare, some public TCRs occurred in many donors. Cytomegalovirus status was reportedly diagnosed by the classifier with high sensitivity and specificity.

The donors were members of the roughly 130-subject validation cohort (separate from the approximately 670-subject first cohort). This rearrangement joins TRBV5-4 to TRBJ2-1; the match to TRBD1 covers 8 bases. The receptor comes from a man aged 18 to 30 in good health and CMV-seropositive. Sequenced material: PBMCs. Here the CDR3 DNA reads TGTGCCAGCAGAACGGACAGGGTCAGGGCATACAATGAGCAGTTCTTC. Protein product: CASRTDRVRAYNEQFF.